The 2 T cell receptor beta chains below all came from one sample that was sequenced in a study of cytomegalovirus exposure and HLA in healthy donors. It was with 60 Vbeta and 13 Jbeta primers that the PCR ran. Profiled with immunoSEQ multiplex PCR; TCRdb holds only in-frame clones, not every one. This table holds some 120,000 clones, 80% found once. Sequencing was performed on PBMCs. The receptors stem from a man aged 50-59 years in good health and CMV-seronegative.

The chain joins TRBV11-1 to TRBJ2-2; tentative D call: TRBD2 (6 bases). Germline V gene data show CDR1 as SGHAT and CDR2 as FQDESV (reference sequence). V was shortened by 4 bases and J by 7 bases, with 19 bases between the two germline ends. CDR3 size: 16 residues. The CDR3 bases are TGTGCCAGCAGCTACGCTCTAGCGAGGAGGCACGGGGAGCTGTTTTTT. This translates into CASSYALARRHGELFF.

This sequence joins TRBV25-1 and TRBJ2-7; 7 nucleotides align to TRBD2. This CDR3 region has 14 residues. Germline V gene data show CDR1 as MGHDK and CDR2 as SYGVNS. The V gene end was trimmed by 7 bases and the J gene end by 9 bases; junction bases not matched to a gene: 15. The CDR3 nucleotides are TGTGCCAGCACCCCGAGGGGCGCAGCGGGGCGGCAGTACTTC. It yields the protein CASTPRGAAGRQYF.